The sequence of this T cell receptor beta chain was determined in a study of vaccination and CD4 T cells after COVID-19. With the Oncomine TCR Beta short-read assay, DNA from cultured CD4+ T cells was sequenced. Using the QIAamp micro DNA kit, genomic DNA was extracted from the CD4+ T cells that had been cultured. A single record per CDR3 protein comes from TCRdb applying MiXCR to the PCR reads. In the table there are 14,000 to 15,000 distinct CDR3 sequences, 48% of which are singletons. Comments on this clonotype: As yet, its antigen is unknown.

As to treatment: roughly ten-day PBMC culture with coronavirus spike peptide pools or control peptides (ViraFEST assay). Cultures used some 2 million PBMCs per well, around 11 IU/ml IL-2 and approximately 9 ug/ml peptides. Cells were cultured for about nine days, and then CD4+ T cells were isolated by negative selection. The CDR3 totals 12 residues. CDR1 is DFQATT, CDR2 SNEGSKA, per germline (reference sequence). Deletions cut 5 bases from V and 3 bases from J, with 10 bases between. This clonotype originated in a human donor who had recovered from COVID-19. Sequencing was performed on CD4+ T cells from blood, cultured in vitro. J is TRBJ2-5 and V is TRBV20-1; a possible D gene is TRBD2 (5 bases). Here the CDR3 DNA reads TGCAGTGCTCCGTTGAGGGAAGAGACCCAGTACTTC. It yields the protein CSAPLREETQYF.